Listed here are 20 T cell receptor beta chains from one sample, sequenced in a study of blood T cell repertoires in COVID-19. Produced via immunoSEQ multiplex PCR; TCRdb's table is partial and in-frame only. The table lists 200,000 to 300,000 clones, about 80% of them singletons. The sample consisted of peripheral blood. These receptors all come from a woman aged 80 or older with acute or convalescent COVID-19.

This clone was seen only a few times. This rearrangement joins TRBV7-9 to TRBJ2-1; D not resolved. The CDR3 is made up of 16 amino acids. Germline-derived CDR1 and CDR2 are SEHNR and FQNEAQ (reference sequence). V lost 0 bases to trimming and J lost 5 bases, with 14 bases between them. The CDR3 sequence: CASSLALLATNNEQFF. In nucleotides, the CDR3 is TGTGCCAGCAGCTTAGCTCTCTTAGCCACCAACAATGAGCAGTTCTTC.

This clone was observed at least ten times. The gene calls are TRBV19 and TRBJ1-2; 7 bases are a match to TRBD1. With V trimmed by 7 bases and J by 1 base, 9 bases remained unmatched. This CDR3 is 15 amino acids long. The V gene's germline CDR1 is LNHDA and CDR2 SQIVND (reference sequence). The CDR3 sequence: CASTTTGNINYGYTF. The CDR3, as DNA: TGTGCCAGTACCACGACAGGGAACATTAACTATGGCTACACCTTC.

The chain combines TRBV9 with TRBJ2-1; D ambiguous. Germline CDR1 and CDR2: SGDLS and YYNGEE. This CDR3 contains 15 residues. Trimming stripped 0 bases from V and 2 bases from J, with 9 bases between. CDR3 DNA: TGTGCCAGCAGCGTAGAGCCAGGAACCTACAATGAGCAGTTCTTC. Protein: CASSVEPGTYNEQFF.

This chain links TRBV5-1 with TRBJ1-2; D not certain. Germline CDR1 is SGHRS and CDR2 is YFSETQ. The V gene lost 3 bases and the J gene lost 4 bases, with 16 bases spanning the gap. This CDR3 has 15 residues. CDR3 sequence reads: CASSSGGAGGYGYTF. The CDR3 nucleotides read TGCGCCAGCAGCTCCGGAGGCGCGGGAGGCTATGGCTACACCTTC.

V gene TRBV28 combines with J gene TRBJ2-7; D is perhaps TRBD2 (5 bases). Germline values: CDR1 MDHEN, CDR2 SYDVKM. Trimming pared 8 bases from V and 4 bases from J, leaving 18 bases between. This CDR3 spans 14 amino acids. The CDR3 loop reads CASARPGSVYEQYF. The CDR3 DNA follows: TGTGCCAGCGCCAGACCGGGATCTGTTTACGAGCAGTACTTC. Drawing the rest from reference TRBV28 and TRBJ2-7, the complete variable domain is DVKVTQSSRYLVKRTGEKVFLECVQDMDHENMFWYRQDPGLGLRLIYFSYDVKMKEKGDIPEGYSVSREKKERFSLILESASTNQTSMYLCASARPGSVYEQYFGPGTRLTVT.

The rearrangement links TRBV5-4 to TRBJ1-2; TRBD1 matches 7 bases. J gave up 1 base and V 9 bases, and 6 bases lay outside the gene matches. CDR3 size: 13 residues. CDR1 and CDR2 from the germline V gene are SGHNT and YYREEE (reference sequence). DNA of the CDR3: TGTGCCACTTCCCGGGACAGTAACTATGGCTACACCTTC. This sequence encodes CATSRDSNYGYTF.

The J gene is TRBJ1-6, the V gene TRBV30, with D possibly TRBD1 on 6 matching bases. Germline V gene sequence: CDR1 GTSNPN, CDR2 SVGIG (reference sequence). The CDR3 totals 14 residues. The germline V and J ends were trimmed by 5 bases and 5 bases, with 13 bases remaining between them. The chain's CDR3 is CAWVDRRNNSPLHF. The CDR3 DNA sequence: TGTGCCTGGGTCGACAGGAGAAATAATTCACCCCTCCACTTT.

A remark on this clone: A junction boundary mismatches the germline segment, possibly from a read error. The chain couples TRBV5-1 to TRBJ2-2, with TRBD1 identical over 10 bases. The germline gives CDR1 SGHRS, CDR2 YFSETQ. The CDR3 covers 14 residues. In nucleotides, the CDR3 is TGCGCCAGCGCGGGACAGGGGAACGCCGGGGAGCTGTTTTTT. It encodes CASAGQGNAGELFF. Looking up the rest from reference TRBV5-1 and TRBJ2-2 gives the full variable domain: KAGVTQTPRYLIKTRGQQVTLSCSPISGHRSVSWYQQTPGQGLQFLFEYFSETQRNKGNFPGRFSGRQFSNSRSEMNVSTLELGDSALYLCASAGQGNAGELFFGEGSRLTVL.

The chain links TRBV7-9 to TRBJ1-6; 7 bases match TRBD1. Germline lookup yields CDR1 SEHNR and CDR2 FQNEAQ (reference sequence). V lost 7 bases and J lost 8; bases outside the gene matches: 17. This CDR3 is built from 17 residues. CDR3 region: CASILSATGRLDSPLHF. CDR3 DNA sequence: TGTGCCAGCATACTTTCCGCGACAGGGAGGTTAGATTCACCCCTCCACTTT.

There are a few counts of this clone. The chain carries TRBV6-5 and TRBJ1-2; 8 nucleotides align to TRBD1. The junction had 9 bases not matched to a gene; V was cut back by 7 bases and J by 5 bases. The germline V gene has CDR1 MNHEY and CDR2 SVGAGI. The CDR3 runs 14 residues. CDR3 loop: CASTRTGKGYGYTF. The CDR3 bases are TGTGCCAGCACCAGGACAGGGAAGGGATATGGCTACACCTTC.

The chain carries TRBV3-1 (or the pseudogene TRBV3-2) and TRBJ2-2, with TRBD1 identical over 8 bases. The CDR3 has 15 amino acids. With 4 bases clipped from V and 7 bases from J, the junction kept 8 bases outside the gene matches. Germline values: CDR1 LGHDT, CDR2 YNNKEL (reference sequence). CDR3 sequence reads: CASSRQTGVNGELFF. CDR3 bases: TGTGCCAGCAGCCGCCAGACAGGGGTTAACGGGGAGCTGTTTTTT.

The chain has TRBV29-1 and TRBJ2-1; the match to TRBD2 covers 14 bases. CDR1 is SQVTM and CDR2 is ANQGSEA in the germline V gene. V shed 0 bases and J 8 bases; nucleotides not matched to a gene: 15. The CDR3 consists of 19 residues. CDR3 in amino acids: CSVEDLPTSGRARVDEQFF. The CDR3 DNA follows: TGCAGCGTTGAAGATCTGCCGACTAGCGGGAGGGCCAGGGTCGATGAGCAGTTCTTC.

CDR3 in amino acids: CASSSHSNTGELFF. The CDR3 bases are TGTGCCAGCAGTTCCCATTCGAACACCGGGGAGCTGTTTTTT. The chain carries TRBV27 and TRBJ2-2; D ambiguous. Per the germline V gene, CDR1 is MNHEY and CDR2 is SMNVEV (reference sequence). The CDR3 has 14 amino acids. The germline V and J ends were trimmed by 4 bases and 0 bases, with 6 bases remaining between them.

This rearrangement joins TRBV20-1 to TRBJ1-5; no firm D call. Germline V gene sequence: CDR1 DFQATT, CDR2 SNEGSKA (reference sequence). V shed 3 bases and J shed 4 bases, with 16 bases lying between them. The length of the CDR3 is 15 residues. The CDR3 nucleotides are TGCAGTGCTAGTCGGGAGGGATTTGAAAATCAGCCCCAGCATTTT. Protein sequence: CSASREGFENQPQHF.

The rearrangement joins TRBV11-2 to TRBJ2-3; no clear D gene. This CDR3 has 16 residues. With 0 bases removed from V and 3 bases from J, the gap between germline ends came to 13 bases. Germline lookup yields CDR1 SGHAT and CDR2 FQNNGV. The chain's CDR3 is CASSLDGTVRTDTQYF. The CDR3 DNA follows: TGTGCCAGCAGCTTAGATGGAACGGTGAGGACAGATACGCAGTATTTT. Combining the CDR3 with reference TRBV11-2 and TRBJ2-3 gives the whole variable domain EAGVAQSPRYKIIEKRQSVAFWCNPISGHATLYWYQQILGQGPKLLIQFQNNGVVDDSQLPKDRFSAERLKGVDSTLKIQPAKLEDSAVYLCASSLDGTVRTDTQYFGPGTRLTVL.

CDR3 sequence: CASSRTGFEVKNIQYF. CDR3 in DNA: TGTGCCAGTAGTCGGACAGGTTTCGAGGTCAAAAACATTCAGTACTTC. The chain couples TRBV19 to TRBJ2-4; 7 nucleotides agree with TRBD1. This CDR3 contains 16 residues. Germline loops: CDR1 LNHDA, CDR2 SQIVND (reference sequence). The V gene end was trimmed by 5 bases and the J gene end by 3 bases; junction bases not matched to a gene: 10.

V gene TRBV5-1 combines with J gene TRBJ2-2; 12 nucleotides line up with TRBD1. Germline V gene data show CDR1 as SGHRS and CDR2 as YFSETQ. V trimming: 3 bases; J trimming: 3 bases; junction bases outside the gene matches: 6. This CDR3 has 17 amino acids. CDR3: CASSWYGTGGYTGELFF. The CDR3 coding sequence is TGCGCCAGCAGCTGGTACGGGACAGGGGGCTACACCGGGGAGCTGTTTTTT.

The chain joins TRBV10-2 to TRBJ2-7; TRBD2 aligns across 13 bases. This CDR3 is 17 amino acids long. Unmatched junction bases numbered 11, after V lost 3 bases and J lost 6 bases. In germline, CDR1 is WSHSY, CDR2 SAAADI. The CDR3 DNA reads TGCGCCAGCAGTGACCCAACTAGCGGGGGGGGGTTCGGCGAGCAGTACTTC. Translating it yields CASSDPTSGGGFGEQYF.

This sequence joins TRBV5-4 and TRBJ2-2; TRBD2 agrees at 13 bases. The CDR3 contains 14 residues. V gave up 9 bases and J gave up 5 bases; unmatched junction bases: 4. Germline assignment: CDR1 SGHNT and CDR2 YYREEE (reference sequence). CDR3 bases: TGTGCCACCTCGGGACTAGCGGGGACCGGGGAGCTGTTTTTT. It codes for CATSGLAGTGELFF.

V and J are TRBV5-1 and TRBJ2-2; 10 nucleotides line up with TRBD1. The J segment lost 6 bases and the V segment lost 0 bases, leaving 5 bases of the junction unmatched. CDR3 length: 16 residues. Germline CDR1 reads SGHRS; CDR2 reads YFSETQ. The CDR3 reads CASSLGDRGSAGELFF. In nucleotides, the CDR3 is TGCGCCAGCAGCTTGGGGGACAGGGGAAGCGCCGGGGAGCTGTTTTTT. Supplemented by reference TRBV5-1 and TRBJ2-2, the full variable domain reads KAGVTQTPRYLIKTRGQQVTLSCSPISGHRSVSWYQQTPGQGLQFLFEYFSETQRNKGNFPGRFSGRQFSNSRSEMNVSTLELGDSALYLCASSLGDRGSAGELFFGEGSRLTVL.